Following are 5 T cell receptor beta chains from one sample sequenced in a study of post-analysis software for immune sequencing data. Study observations and caveats: TRBV5-6, TRBV5-1 and TRBV20-1 were among 4 or 5 TRBV segments more frequent in patients than controls.

Unique molecular identifiers were carried by the TCR beta cDNA libraries. MiXCR was run by TCRdb on the PCR reads, yielding one entry per CDR3 protein. The data contain 350,000 to 500,000 distinct CDR3 sequences, more than 30% of them seen just once; the ten biggest clones take up 7.6%. No antigens are known for them. Input material: blood. The origin of the receptors is a girl aged 2 to 10 with multiple sclerosis.

This clonotype came up once. This chain joins TRBV4-1 and TRBJ1-4; perhaps TRBD1 as D (6 bases). From germline, CDR1 is MGHRA and CDR2 YSYEKL. Trimming cost V 1 base and J 4 bases, with 13 bases left between them. CDR3 size: 16 residues. The CDR3 region is CASSQGWGPLNEKLFF. CDR3 nucleotides: TGCGCCAGCAGCCAAGGCTGGGGGCCCCTTAATGAAAAACTGTTTTTT.

This clonotype came up a few times. The chain joins TRBV20-1 to TRBJ2-3; tentatively, D is TRBD2 (6 bases). The CDR3 contains 15 residues. The V end lost 2 bases, the J end lost 2 bases, and 14 bases lay between the germline ends. Looked up from germline, CDR1 is DFQATT and CDR2 is SNEGSKA (reference sequence). CDR3 sequence: CSARSGGVYTDTQYF. Here the CDR3 DNA reads TGCAGTGCTAGATCCGGCGGGGTCTACACAGATACGCAGTATTTT.

This chain connects TRBV7-9 to TRBJ1-2; 7 bases agree with TRBD1. This CDR3 has 12 amino acids. The junction had 7 bases not matched to a gene; V was cut back by 5 bases and J by 10 bases. Germline-derived CDR1 and CDR2 are SEHNR and FQNEAQ (reference sequence). CDR3 sequence: CASSLGTAVYTF. The DNA for the CDR3 is TGTGCCAGCAGCCTCGGGACAGCCGTCTACACCTTC.

The sample holds a few counts of this clonotype. The chain links TRBV20-1 to TRBJ2-7, with D perhaps TRBD2 (5 bases). The germline V gene encodes CDR1 DFQATT and CDR2 SNEGSKA (reference sequence). V gave up 0 bases and J gave up 0 bases, with 15 bases separating them. The CDR3 loop spans 16 amino acids. This CDR3 is CSAREWGAESSYEQYF. CDR3 nucleotides: TGCAGTGCTAGAGAGTGGGGAGCGGAGAGCTCCTACGAGCAGTACTTC.

This rearrangement joins TRBV6-5 to TRBJ2-3; possible D gene TRBD2, 5 bases. Germline V gives CDR1 MNHEY, CDR2 SVGAGI. Trimming left V 0 bases short and J 5 bases short, with 12 bases between. The CDR3 consists of 15 residues. CDR3 residues: CASSYSRGTQDTQYF. In nucleotides, the CDR3 is TGTGCCAGCAGTTACTCACGGGGTACTCAAGATACGCAGTATTTT.